This T cell receptor (beta chain) was captured by sequencing in a study of T cells after yellow fever vaccination. Regarding the study as a whole: Subsequent to the booster, the majority of primary-vaccination clones reappeared (around 96% CD4, roughly 90% CD8). Researchers report a weaker secondary response that nonetheless peaked faster, day 5 versus 15.

TCRdb used MiXCR to reprocess the 5' RACE reads, holding one entry per CDR3 protein. The sample carries 500,000 to 650,000 distinct CDR3 sequences, less than 15% recorded once. V shed 0 bases and J 12 bases; nucleotides not matched to a gene: 6. This CDR3 contains 14 residues. Germline V CDR1 and CDR2: SGHVS, FQNEAQ. As regards this clonotype: Its target is unknown.

This clonotype was sampled from a young man who received the YFV17D yellow fever vaccine. The chain joins TRBV7-8 to TRBJ2-1, with 9 bases that match TRBD1. Sample: PBMCs, taken on the day of the yellow fever booster vaccination. The CDR3 protein is CASSLALWGQGQFF. The CDR3 DNA is TGTGCCAGCAGCTTAGCGCTTTGGGGACAGGGGCAGTTCTTC.